Listed below are T cell receptor beta chains from one sample, sequenced in a study of monozygotic twins with inflammatory bowel disease. TCRdb derives one entry per CDR3 protein from the 5' RACE reads, leaving out DNA. The sample table sets out 300,000 to 400,000 distinct CDR3 sequences. Sequencing was performed on blood. These receptors originate from a human donor with ulcerative colitis or Crohn's disease, or a healthy co-twin of an affected twin (not recorded which). Each CDR3 is given with its conserved first and last residue.

cdr3_aa | j_call | v_call
CASSQTGTSGSGEQFF | TRBJ2-1 | TRBV7-3
CASSQVHGQGSYNEQFF | TRBJ2-1 | TRBV4-1
CASSPSPGDIIYEQYF | TRBJ2-7 | TRBV5-1
CASSLVREETQYF | TRBJ2-5 | TRBV5-1
CASSLILEGAHF | TRBJ2-1 | TRBV11-2
CASSLGDRGSYNEQFF | TRBJ2-1 | TRBV7-8
CASRGSSSGNTIYF | TRBJ1-3 | TRBV10-2
CASSLQGPTEAFF | TRBJ1-1 | TRBV7-3
CSARPAGVETQYF | TRBJ2-5 | TRBV20-1
CASSYSQNGRVAGAFF | TRBJ1-1 | TRBV18
CATSDSSAANQPQHF | TRBJ1-5 | TRBV24-1
CASSFNGGQPQHF | TRBJ1-5 | TRBV5-1
CASSVGGGAVETQYF | TRBJ2-5 | TRBV9
CASSLHGEAYEQYF | TRBJ2-7 | TRBV5-1
CASSQGPGGETQYF | TRBJ2-5 | TRBV6-1
CAWRLRTSGSAVDYEQYF | TRBJ2-7 | TRBV30
CASSESPNTGELFF | TRBJ2-2 | TRBV10-1
CAWSGALIRETQYF | TRBJ2-5 | TRBV30
CATSDRTAMNTEAFF | TRBJ1-1 | TRBV24-1
CASSLYRDRGYTGELFF | TRBJ2-2 | TRBV5-1
CASSEEEGSNSPLHF | TRBJ1-6 | TRBV6-1
CASSPFNSPLHF | TRBJ1-6 | TRBV7-2
CAWNRLAGSTDTQYF | TRBJ2-3 | TRBV30